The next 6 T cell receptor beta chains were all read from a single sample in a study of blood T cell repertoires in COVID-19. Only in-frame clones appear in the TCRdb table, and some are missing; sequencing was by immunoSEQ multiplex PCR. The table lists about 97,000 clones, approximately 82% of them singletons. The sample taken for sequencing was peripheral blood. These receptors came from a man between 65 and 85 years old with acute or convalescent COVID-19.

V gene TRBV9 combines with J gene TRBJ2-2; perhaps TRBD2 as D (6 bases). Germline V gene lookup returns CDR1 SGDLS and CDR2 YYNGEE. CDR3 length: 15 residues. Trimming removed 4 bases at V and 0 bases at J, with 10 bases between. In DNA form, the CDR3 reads TGTGCCAGCAGCCCCGGAGGGACGAACACCGGGGAGCTGTTTTTT. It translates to CASSPGGTNTGELFF.

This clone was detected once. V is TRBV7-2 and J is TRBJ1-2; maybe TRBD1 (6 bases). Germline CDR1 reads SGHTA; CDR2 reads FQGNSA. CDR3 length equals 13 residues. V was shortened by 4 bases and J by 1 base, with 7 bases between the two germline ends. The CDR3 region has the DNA TGTGCCAGCAGCTCCAGGGGTAACTATGGCTACACCTTC. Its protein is CASSSRGNYGYTF.

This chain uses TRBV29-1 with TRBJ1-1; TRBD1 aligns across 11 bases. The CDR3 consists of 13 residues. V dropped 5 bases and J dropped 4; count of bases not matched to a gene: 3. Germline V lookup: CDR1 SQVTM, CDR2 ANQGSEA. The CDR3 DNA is TGCAGCGTTTCCGGGACAGGGGGCACTGAAGCTTTCTTT. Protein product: CSVSGTGGTEAFF.

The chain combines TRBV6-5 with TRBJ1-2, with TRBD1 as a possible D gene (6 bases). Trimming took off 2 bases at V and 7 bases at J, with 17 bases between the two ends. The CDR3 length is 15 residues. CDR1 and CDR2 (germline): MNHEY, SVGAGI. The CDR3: CASSYTSDRPPGYTF. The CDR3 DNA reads TGTGCCAGCAGTTACACATCCGACAGGCCGCCTGGCTACACCTTC.

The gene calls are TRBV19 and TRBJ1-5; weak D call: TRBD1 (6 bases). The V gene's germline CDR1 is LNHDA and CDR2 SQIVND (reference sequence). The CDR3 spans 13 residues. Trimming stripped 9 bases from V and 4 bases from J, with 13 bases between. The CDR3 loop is CASKRQANQPQHF. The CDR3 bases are TGTGCCAGCAAAAGACAGGCAAATCAGCCCCAGCATTTT.

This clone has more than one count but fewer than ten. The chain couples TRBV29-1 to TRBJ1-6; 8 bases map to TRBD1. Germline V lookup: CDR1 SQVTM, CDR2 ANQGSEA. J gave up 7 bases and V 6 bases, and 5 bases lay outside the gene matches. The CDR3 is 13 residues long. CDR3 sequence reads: CSVRTGRNSPLHF. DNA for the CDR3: TGCAGCGTCCGGACAGGGCGGAATTCACCCCTCCACTTT.